This TCR beta chain was captured by sequencing in a study of T cells in tuberculosis. On the study more broadly: Within 7 days of starting treatment, or before, PBMC were stored.

This clone was seen just once. Clones were sequenced by immunoSEQ multiplex PCR, and TCRdb holds only the in-frame ones, with some missing. Of tens of thousands of clones in the sample, 87% were seen once. V gave up 0 bases and J gave up 0 bases, with 3 bases separating them. CDR3 length: 14 residues. Germline V CDR1 and CDR2: SGHTA, FQGNSA. Specified time point: new active TB diagnosis, blood taken before or within 7 days of starting treatment. The receptor was isolated from an adult with tuberculosis. Sample: PBMCs, taken at tuberculosis diagnosis. This chain connects TRBV7-2 to TRBJ2-1; D gene unclear. The CDR3: CASSLAFSYNEQFF. The DNA for the CDR3 is TGTGCCAGCAGCTTAGCCTTCTCCTACAATGAGCAGTTCTTC.